One and the same sample provided the 25 T cell receptor beta chains below, sequenced in a study of cytomegalovirus exposure and HLA in healthy donors. PCR was performed using 60 Vbeta and 13 Jbeta primers. The data were produced by immunoSEQ multiplex PCR, yet TCRdb's version contains in-frame clones alone and is incomplete. This sample carries around 67,000 clones, approximately 81% of them seen once, and the ten largest clones take around 7.4%. The specimen was PBMCs. Every receptor here comes from a woman aged 25 to 39 in good health and CMV-seropositive.

The rearrangement uses TRBV6-4 and TRBJ2-3; a weak D match, TRBD1 (6 bases). The CDR3 is made up of 13 amino acids. V was trimmed by 7 bases and J by 3 bases, leaving 11 bases between them. Per germline, CDR1 MRHNA and CDR2 SNTAGT. CDR3 nucleotides: TGTGCCAGCAAAAGCCAGGGGACAGATACGCAGTATTTT. Protein sequence: CASKSQGTDTQYF.

The gene calls are TRBV29-1 and TRBJ2-7; 8 bases align to TRBD1. V was clipped by 8 bases and J by 0 bases; unmatched bases: 6. The CDR3 is made up of 13 amino acids. The germline V gene encodes CDR1 SQVTM and CDR2 ANQGSEA. This CDR3 reads CSINRGDSYEQYF. Here the CDR3 DNA reads TGCAGCATCAACAGGGGGGACTCCTACGAGCAGTACTTC.

This clone was picked up a small number of times. The rearrangement joins TRBV6-5 to TRBJ1-2; 7 nucleotides agree with TRBD1. V lost 6 bases to trimming and J lost 4 bases; unmatched junction nucleotides: 8. There are 14 residues in the CDR3. Germline-derived CDR1 and CDR2 are MNHEY and SVGAGI. The CDR3 protein is CASRETGTGYGYTF. CDR3 coding DNA: TGTGCCAGCAGAGAGACAGGGACGGGCTATGGCTACACCTTC.

The rearrangement joins TRBV6-5 to TRBJ2-7; D is unresolved. The V end was cut by 7 bases, the J end by 6 bases, with 22 bases between. The CDR3 extends over 15 amino acids. The germline CDR1 and CDR2 sequences are MNHEY and SVGAGI. Written as DNA, the CDR3 is TGTGCCAGCAAAAATGACCCAAACTACCCCTGCGAGCAGTACTTC. Its translation is CASKNDPNYPCEQYF.

The chain couples TRBV5-4 to TRBJ1-3; D ambiguous. The CDR3 totals 14 residues. Germline CDR1 reads SGHNT; CDR2 reads YYREEE (reference sequence). V was shortened by 0 bases and J by 4 bases, with 8 bases between the two germline ends. The CDR3, as DNA: TGTGCCAGCAGCTTGGATTCTCTGGGAAACACCATATATTTT. As protein: CASSLDSLGNTIYF.

In this sample, this clone turned up once. The J gene is TRBJ1-2, the V gene TRBV15; tentative D call: TRBD1 (5 bases). Germline CDR1 and CDR2: LNHNV and YYDKDF (reference sequence). CDR3 length equals 14 residues. V was pared by 0 bases and J by 4 bases, with 9 bases between. Written as DNA, the CDR3 is TGTGCCACCAGCAGAGATATGGGGGGCTATGGCTACACCTTC. Protein: CATSRDMGGYGYTF.

The J gene is TRBJ2-5, the V gene TRBV19; 8 bases are shared with TRBD2. This CDR3 is built from 14 residues. Germline V gene sequence: CDR1 LNHDA, CDR2 SQIVND (reference sequence). V was pared by 0 bases and J by 3 bases, with 0 bases of the junction left unmatched. In DNA form, the CDR3 reads TGTGCCAGTAGTATAGAACTAGCGGAAGAGACCCAGTACTTC. This translates into CASSIELAEETQYF.

CDR3 loop: CASRLTSGSDTQYF. CDR3 in DNA: TGCGCCAGCAGATTGACTAGCGGGTCAGATACGCAGTATTTT. J is TRBJ2-3 and V is TRBV10-1; TRBD2 matches 10 bases. V lost 6 bases, J lost 4 bases, and 4 bases stayed unmatched. The CDR3 covers 14 residues. Germline V gene lookup returns CDR1 WNHNN and CDR2 SYGVQD (reference sequence).

The chain joins TRBV15 to TRBJ2-1; 10 nucleotides align to TRBD2. The CDR3 has 15 amino acids. J lost 8 bases, V lost 3 bases, and 7 bases had no gene match. Per germline, CDR1 LNHNV and CDR2 YYDKDF (reference sequence). Here the CDR3 DNA reads TGTGCCACCAGCAGCTTAGCGGGGGGATGGGATGAGCAGTTCTTC. Translation gives CATSSLAGGWDEQFF.

This clone occurred once. This chain joins TRBV11-2 and TRBJ2-5, with a tentative D call TRBD2 (5 bases). CDR1 is SGHAT, CDR2 FQNNGV, per germline. CDR3 length: 14 amino acids. The germline V and J ends were trimmed by 5 bases and 0 bases, with 10 bases remaining between them. The CDR3, as DNA: TGTGCCAGCAGCCCGAGGGCGGACCAAGAGACCCAGTACTTC. This translates into CASSPRADQETQYF.

The rearrangement joins TRBV18 to TRBJ1-2; D might be TRBD1 (5 bases). Germline assignment: CDR1 KGHSH and CDR2 LQKENI. CDR3 size: 14 residues. V was cut by 3 bases and J by 5 bases, with 13 bases left in between. CDR3 residues: CASSPPGLLYGYTF. Written as DNA, the CDR3 is TGTGCCAGCTCACCCCCGGGACTATTGTATGGCTACACCTTC.

The V call is TRBV30, the J call TRBJ2-3; 10 nucleotides agree with TRBD1. CDR3 length equals 18 residues. CDR1 is GTSNPN and CDR2 is SVGIG in the germline V gene (reference sequence). J lost 1 base, V lost 3 bases, and 13 bases had no gene match. In nucleotides, the CDR3 is TGTGCCTGGAGCATAAAAATTGGGGACAGGGGTCGCACAGATACGCAGTATTTT. Translated: CAWSIKIGDRGRTDTQYF.

The genes are TRBV4-1 and TRBJ2-1, with TRBD2 matching 11 bases. With V trimmed by 1 base and J by 8 bases, 7 bases remained unmatched. Germline loops: CDR1 MGHRA, CDR2 YSYEKL. The CDR3 consists of 16 residues. CDR3 DNA sequence: TGCGCCAGCAGCCAAGTTCTAGCGGGAGGATCAGATGAGCAGTTCTTC. Amino acid sequence: CASSQVLAGGSDEQFF.

The chain uses TRBV11-2 and TRBJ2-7; 13 bases match TRBD2. CDR3 length equals 17 residues. After removal of 3 bases from V and 5 bases from J, the junction contained 10 bases not matched to a gene. Germline assignment: CDR1 SGHAT and CDR2 FQNNGV. CDR3 sequence reads: CASSFSPGLAGTNEQYF. Here the CDR3 DNA reads TGTGCCAGCAGCTTCTCACCGGGACTAGCGGGAACCAACGAGCAGTACTTC.

The V and J genes are TRBV27 and TRBJ2-3; TRBD1 matches at 8 bases. This CDR3 contains 15 residues. Trimming removed 5 bases from V and 0 bases from J; junction bases left unmatched: 4. Germline CDR1 and CDR2: MNHEY and SMNVEV (reference sequence). CDR3 sequence: CASSPRDRSTDTQYF. The DNA for the CDR3 is TGTGCCAGCAGTCCTCGGGACAGGAGCACAGATACGCAGTATTTT.

This clone was recorded only once. The chain has TRBV28 and TRBJ1-3, with a weak D call TRBD1 (5 bases). Germline V gives CDR1 MDHEN, CDR2 SYDVKM. The length of the CDR3 is 14 residues. V lost 6 bases, J lost 4 bases, and 13 bases lay in between. The CDR3 DNA reads TGTGCCAGCAGAGGTCAGGGCTTCGGAAACACCATATATTTT. Its protein is CASRGQGFGNTIYF.

The chain combines TRBV5-1 with TRBJ2-3; the D is unclear. The CDR3 is made up of 15 amino acids. V dropped 8 bases and J dropped 2 bases, with 18 bases sitting between them. Looked up from germline, CDR1 is SGHRS and CDR2 is YFSETQ. CDR3 residues: CASKKSATATDTQYF. Here the CDR3 DNA reads TGCGCCAGTAAAAAATCAGCGACGGCCACAGATACGCAGTATTTT.

This chain links TRBV7-3 with TRBJ2-5; perhaps TRBD2 as D (5 bases). Germline V gives CDR1 SGHTA, CDR2 FQGTGA. There are 14 residues in the CDR3. V lost 4 bases to trimming and J lost 7 bases, with 16 bases between them. CDR3 sequence (DNA): TGTGCCAGCAGCTCTCAGACCGGGCGGGCGACCCAGTACTTC. Encoded protein: CASSSQTGRATQYF.

Only a few counts were recorded for this clone. The rearrangement links TRBV6-6 to TRBJ2-1; D remains ambiguous. Germline V gene lookup returns CDR1 MNHNY and CDR2 SVGAGI (reference sequence). The V end lost 2 bases, the J end lost 8 bases, and 4 bases lay between the germline ends. The CDR3 covers 11 residues. CDR3 sequence: CASSYRDEQFF. CDR3 sequence (DNA): TGTGCCAGCAGTTACCGGGATGAGCAGTTCTTC.

The chain employs TRBV7-9 and TRBJ1-2; the match to TRBD1 covers 7 bases. The germline V gene encodes CDR1 SEHNR and CDR2 FQNEAQ (reference sequence). This CDR3 region has 15 residues. The V segment lost 5 bases and the J segment 6 bases; nucleotides outside the gene matches: 12. CDR3 amino acids: CASSHRDRPQDGYTF. The DNA for the CDR3 is TGTGCCAGCAGCCACAGGGACAGACCCCAGGATGGCTACACCTTC.

This clone was seen only a few times. The chain joins TRBV11-2 to TRBJ2-7; D ambiguous. Between the trimmed V and J ends, which lost 5 bases and 3 bases, there was a span of 8 bases. The CDR3 totals 12 residues. CDR1 and CDR2 from the germline V gene are SGHAT and FQNNGV. In nucleotides, the CDR3 is TGTGCCAGCAGCAAAGCGCACTACGAGCAGTACTTC. It codes for CASSKAHYEQYF.

This clone was recorded a few times. The chain couples TRBV4-1 to TRBJ2-3; possibly TRBD1 for D (6 bases). Trimming shortened V by 1 base and J by 2 bases, and 10 bases separated the two germline ends. The CDR3 has 15 residues. The germline gives CDR1 MGHRA, CDR2 YSYEKL. The CDR3 coding sequence is TGCGCCAGCAGCCAAGGAGGGGGTTACACAGATACGCAGTATTTT. This sequence encodes CASSQGGGYTDTQYF.

This chain links TRBV4-1 with TRBJ1-2; 8 nucleotides line up with TRBD1. V lost 4 bases and J lost 5; bases outside the gene matches: 12. Germline CDR1 is MGHRA and CDR2 is YSYEKL. This CDR3 comprises 16 residues. The CDR3 spells CASSPLDRAVGYGYTF. CDR3 coding DNA: TGCGCCAGCAGCCCACTGGACAGGGCGGTAGGGTATGGCTACACCTTC.

This clone was detected only a few times. The chain uses TRBV9 and TRBJ2-3; possible D gene TRBD2, 5 bases. Trimming removed 3 bases at V and 5 bases at J, with 10 bases between. The germline CDR1 and CDR2 sequences are SGDLS and YYNGEE. This CDR3 spans 13 amino acids. The CDR3 loop reads CASSGTRLDTQYF. CDR3 DNA: TGTGCCAGCAGCGGAACTAGGTTAGATACGCAGTATTTT.

The chain joins TRBV9 to TRBJ2-2, with D maybe TRBD2 (6 bases). Trimming removed 5 bases at V and 0 bases at J, with 11 bases between. This CDR3 spans 15 amino acids. CDR1 and CDR2 from the germline V gene are SGDLS and YYNGEE. CDR3 nucleotides: TGTGCCAGCAGGGCCGGGACTGCGAACACCGGGGAGCTGTTTTTT. It codes for CASRAGTANTGELFF.